This T cell receptor beta chain comes out of a study of blood T cell repertoires in COVID-19. The CDR3 runs to 14 residues. V lost 0 bases to trimming and J lost 4 bases, with 7 bases between them. Germline CDR1 reads MNHEY; CDR2 reads SMNVEV (reference sequence). The protocol was immunoSEQ multiplex PCR, while the TCRdb copy is restricted to in-frame clones and leaves out a portion. There are about 130,000 clones in the sample; 80% to 95% occur only once, and around 2.1% lies in the top ten. This chain connects TRBV27 to TRBJ2-1; D unclear. This receptor was obtained from a man in his fifties or sixties with COVID-19, enrolled during active disease. Sequences were obtained from peripheral blood. In DNA, the CDR3 is TGTGCCAGCAGTTTATCGCGACTTTACAATGAGCAGTTCTTC. This sequence encodes CASSLSRLYNEQFF.